Shown below are 28 T cell receptor beta chains from a single sample sequenced in a study of cytomegalovirus exposure and HLA in healthy donors. The primer mix had 60 Vbeta and 13 Jbeta primers. Clones were sequenced by immunoSEQ multiplex PCR, and TCRdb holds only the in-frame ones, with some missing. The sample holds 40,000 to 45,000 clones; 51% are singletons and the top ten take 5.5% to 7%. The sequenced sample was PBMCs. These receptors came from a man aged 55 to 70 in good health and CMV-seronegative.

The chain has TRBV7-8 and TRBJ1-5; D is possibly TRBD1 (6 bases). Trimming stripped 1 base from V and 6 bases from J, with 10 bases between. Germline CDR1 reads SGHVS; CDR2 reads FQNEAQ. The CDR3 has 14 residues. The CDR3 nucleotides are TGTGCCAGCAGCTTAGACGGGGGGCCTCAGCCCCAGCATTTT. It codes for CASSLDGGPQPQHF.

The chain employs TRBV27 and TRBJ1-1, with D perhaps TRBD1 (5 bases). The CDR3 sequence is 14 residues long. Germline CDR1 and CDR2: MNHEY and SMNVEV (reference sequence). The germline V and J ends were trimmed by 5 bases and 5 bases, with 15 bases remaining between them. CDR3 DNA sequence: TGTGCCAGCAGTCCATGGACGGGGGGGACTGAAGCTTTCTTT. It is translated as CASSPWTGGTEAFF.

The sample holds a few counts of this clone. V gene TRBV5-1 combines with J gene TRBJ1-1; 11 bases map to TRBD1. There are 14 residues in the CDR3. V lost 4 bases to trimming and J lost 6 bases; unmatched junction nucleotides: 5. Germline CDR1 reads SGHRS; CDR2 reads YFSETQ. CDR3 bases: TGCGCCAGCAGCCTAGGACAGGGGGCCTCTGAAGCTTTCTTT. It yields the protein CASSLGQGASEAFF. The full variable domain, its missing parts supplied by reference TRBV5-1 and TRBJ1-1, is KAGVTQTPRYLIKTRGQQVTLSCSPISGHRSVSWYQQTPGQGLQFLFEYFSETQRNKGNFPGRFSGRQFSNSRSEMNVSTLELGDSALYLCASSLGQGASEAFFGQGTRLTVV.

As concerns this clone: Its ends do not fully match the called genes, so a read error is possible. The chain couples TRBV7-3 to TRBJ2-7; 8 bases align to TRBD2. The CDR3 is 16 amino acids. CDR1 is SGHTA, CDR2 FQGTGA, per germline. CDR3: CASSSGRAGAVGEQCF. Here the CDR3 DNA reads TGTGCCAGCAGCTCAGGACGAGCGGGAGCAGTAGGAGAGCAGTGCTTC.

V gene TRBV5-1 combines with J gene TRBJ2-7, with TRBD2 identical over 10 bases. Trimming cost V 4 bases and J 0 bases; bases outside gene matches: 7. CDR1 SGHRS and CDR2 YFSETQ come from the germline V gene. The CDR3 spans 16 residues. The CDR3: CASSVQTSGLSYEQYF. The CDR3 region has the DNA TGCGCCAGCAGCGTCCAGACTAGCGGGCTCTCCTACGAGCAGTACTTC.

This CDR3 reads CASSPRGVPEKLFF. The CDR3 DNA follows: TGTGCCAGCAGCCCCCGTGGAGTACCCGAAAAACTGTTTTTT. The rearrangement joins TRBV11-1 to TRBJ1-4; D unclear. The CDR3 spans 14 residues. Germline CDR1 reads SGHAT; CDR2 reads FQDESV (reference sequence). Trimming pared 5 bases from V and 8 bases from J, leaving 15 bases between.

This clone has only a few counts. The V and J genes are TRBV5-4 and TRBJ1-1; no definite D call. This CDR3 spans 13 amino acids. Trimming shortened V by 4 bases and J by 4 bases, and 11 bases separated the two germline ends. Germline-derived CDR1 and CDR2 are SGHNT and YYREEE (reference sequence). The CDR3 protein is CASSPDLTTEAFF. The CDR3 coding sequence is TGTGCCAGCAGCCCGGACTTGACCACTGAAGCTTTCTTT.

This clone was observed a few times. The chain has TRBV10-2 and TRBJ2-1; D gene unclear. The germline gives CDR1 WSHSY, CDR2 SAAADI. This CDR3 contains 14 residues. V was trimmed by 3 bases and J by 2 bases, leaving 8 bases between them. The CDR3 DNA reads TGCGCCAGCAGTGATAGACTCACCTACAATGAGCAGTTCTTC. It is translated as CASSDRLTYNEQFF.

This clone appeared a single time. This sequence joins TRBV30 and TRBJ1-5; possibly TRBD1 for D (5 bases). Trimming removed 4 bases from V and 7 bases from J, with 11 bases in between. The CDR3 has 12 amino acids. Germline loops: CDR1 GTSNPN, CDR2 SVGIG (reference sequence). As DNA, the CDR3 is TGTGCCTGGACCAGGGATGGGCAGCCCCAGCATTTT. It translates to CAWTRDGQPQHF.

The chain joins TRBV28 to TRBJ1-2, with TRBD1 matching over 8 bases. Unmatched junction bases numbered 7, after V lost 3 bases and J lost 4 bases. The germline CDR1 and CDR2 sequences are MDHEN and SYDVKM. The CDR3 has 15 amino acids. Here the CDR3 reads CASSFSGQGLYGYTF. CDR3 nucleotide sequence: TGTGCCAGCAGTTTCAGCGGACAGGGACTCTATGGCTACACCTTC.

In this sample, this clone turned up a few times. The chain employs TRBV10-1 and TRBJ2-1; TRBD2 matches 11 bases. CDR3 length: 15 residues. Per germline, CDR1 WNHNN and CDR2 SYGVQD (reference sequence). V was clipped by 5 bases and J by 10 bases; unmatched bases: 10. The CDR3 loop reads CASSPTSGSFGEQFF. CDR3 DNA sequence: TGCGCCAGCAGTCCTACTAGCGGGAGTTTCGGGGAGCAGTTCTTC.

This rearrangement joins TRBV27 to TRBJ2-7, with 9 nucleotides matching TRBD2. The CDR3 is 15 residues long. The germline gives CDR1 MNHEY, CDR2 SMNVEV (reference sequence). Trimming took 6 bases from V and 1 from J; bases not matched to a gene: 7. CDR3 nucleotides: TGTGCCAGCAGCCTCGGGACTAGCAGTTCCTACGAGCAGTACTTC. Encoded protein: CASSLGTSSSYEQYF.

This chain connects TRBV5-4 to TRBJ2-1; no clear D gene. CDR1 is SGHNT and CDR2 is YYREEE in the germline V gene (reference sequence). The CDR3 is made up of 15 amino acids. The V gene lost 4 bases and the J gene lost 6 bases, with 17 bases spanning the gap. CDR3 amino acids: CASSPQYPLINEQFF. The CDR3 region has the DNA TGTGCCAGCAGCCCACAATACCCGCTTATCAATGAGCAGTTCTTC.

The rearrangement uses TRBV11-2 and TRBJ2-7; no clear D gene. V shed 4 bases and J shed 3 bases, with 4 bases lying between them. Germline lookup yields CDR1 SGHAT and CDR2 FQNNGV. This CDR3 contains 11 residues. CDR3 coding DNA: TGTGCCAGCAGCTCCCTCTACGAGCAGTACTTC. Protein: CASSSLYEQYF.

The V and J genes are TRBV20-1 and TRBJ1-2; D is perhaps TRBD1 (6 bases). Germline V gene lookup returns CDR1 DFQATT and CDR2 SNEGSKA (reference sequence). The V and J ends lost 4 bases and 4 bases respectively, with 7 bases between them. CDR3 length: 11 amino acids. The CDR3 region has the DNA TGCAGTGCTACAGGGGCCTATGGCTACACCTTC. Translation gives CSATGAYGYTF.

This rearrangement joins TRBV9 to TRBJ2-1; the D gene is possibly TRBD2 (6 bases). The V gene lost 0 bases and the J gene lost 8 bases, with 15 bases spanning the gap. Germline V gives CDR1 SGDLS, CDR2 YYNGEE. The length of the CDR3 is 15 residues. The CDR3 bases are TGTGCCAGCAGCGTAGGGGGGGTAGCCGTCGATGAGCAGTTCTTC. Protein: CASSVGGVAVDEQFF.

The chain links TRBV7-2 to TRBJ2-7; perhaps TRBD2 as D (6 bases). Germline V gene lookup returns CDR1 SGHTA and CDR2 FQGNSA. CDR3 length: 15 residues. V was clipped by 1 base and J by 6 bases, with 16 bases between them. In nucleotides, the CDR3 is TGTGCCAGCAGCTTAGGGTGGCAATTGGGGGGCGAGCAGTACTTC. This encodes CASSLGWQLGGEQYF.

This clone was found many times. The V call is TRBV5-4, the J call TRBJ2-1; TRBD1 matches at 8 bases. Germline V gene lookup returns CDR1 SGHNT and CDR2 YYREEE (reference sequence). J gave up 6 bases and V 3 bases, and 8 bases lay outside the gene matches. The CDR3 runs to 15 residues. The CDR3, as DNA: TGTGCCAGCAGCTCACCGACAGGGGTGGGCAATGAGCAGTTCTTC. This gives the protein CASSSPTGVGNEQFF.

The J gene is TRBJ2-1, the V gene TRBV28, with 7 bases aligning to TRBD2. CDR3 size: 17 residues. J was trimmed by 6 bases and V by 3 bases; bases with no gene match: 14. Germline loops: CDR1 MDHEN, CDR2 SYDVKM. The CDR3 DNA is TGTGCCAGCAGTTTGGGCCCTCTAGCGGCCAATCGCAATGAGCAGTTCTTC. It yields the protein CASSLGPLAANRNEQFF.

The V gene is TRBV6-1, the J gene TRBJ1-2, with D perhaps TRBD1 (5 bases). In germline, CDR1 is MNHNS, CDR2 SASEGT. The CDR3 has 14 residues. The V gene lost 8 bases and the J gene lost 3 bases, with 16 bases spanning the gap. The CDR3 region has the DNA TGTGCCAGCTACACCCCGGGGGGGTACTATGGCTACACCTTC. Translation gives CASYTPGGYYGYTF.

The chain links TRBV30 to TRBJ2-1, with D unresolved. The germline gives CDR1 GTSNPN, CDR2 SVGIG (reference sequence). The V end lost 0 bases, the J end lost 6 bases, and 6 bases lay between the germline ends. CDR3 length: 12 amino acids. For the CDR3, the DNA is TGTGCCTGGAGTGTAACCAGCAATGAGCAGTTCTTC. This encodes CAWSVTSNEQFF.

Worth noting for this clone: The junction does not match germline at one end; this may be a read error. V gene TRBV18 combines with J gene TRBJ2-7; 10 positions agree with TRBD1. The germline CDR1 and CDR2 sequences are KGHSH and LQKENI. CDR3 length: 13 amino acids. CDR3 nucleotide sequence: TGTGCCAGCTCACCCGGGACAGGGGACCGCCGGGACTTC. Protein sequence: CASSPGTGDRRDF.

This clone has more than one count but fewer than ten. CDR3 bases: TGTGCCAGCAGTGGGGACAGGGAGCATGGCTACACCTTC. Its protein is CASSGDREHGYTF. This sequence joins TRBV2 and TRBJ1-2; TRBD1 matches 9 bases. From germline, CDR1 is SNHLY and CDR2 FYNNEI. V lost 4 bases, J lost 6 bases, and 3 bases stayed unmatched. This CDR3 spans 13 amino acids.

The chain carries TRBV7-9 and TRBJ1-1; D call uncertain. Germline CDR1 and CDR2: SEHNR and FQNEAQ (reference sequence). Trimming took off 6 bases at V and 1 base at J, with 9 bases between the two ends. This CDR3 region has 13 residues. CDR3 residues: CASRPLPNTEAFF. CDR3 DNA sequence: TGTGCCAGCAGACCCCTACCGAACACTGAAGCTTTCTTT.

This clone was seen more than once but under ten times. V gene TRBV27 combines with J gene TRBJ2-2, with D maybe TRBD1 (6 bases). The germline V gene has CDR1 MNHEY and CDR2 SMNVEV (reference sequence). V was shortened by 3 bases and J by 7 bases, with 15 bases between the two germline ends. CDR3 length equals 15 residues. CDR3 in amino acids: CASSLHPAGDGELFF. CDR3 in DNA: TGTGCCAGCAGTTTGCACCCGGCAGGGGACGGGGAGCTGTTTTTT.

V gene TRBV7-2 combines with J gene TRBJ2-3; TRBD1 might be the D (5 bases). The CDR3 runs to 14 residues. The V and J ends lost 4 bases and 5 bases respectively, with 13 bases between them. Germline V gene data show CDR1 as SGHTA and CDR2 as FQGNSA. The CDR3: CASSSTGYEDTQYF. CDR3 in DNA: TGTGCCAGCAGCTCTACAGGTTACGAAGATACGCAGTATTTT.

This chain uses TRBV7-9 with TRBJ1-2; D unresolved. The V gene lost 5 bases and the J gene lost 5 bases, with 15 bases spanning the gap. In germline, CDR1 is SEHNR, CDR2 FQNEAQ (reference sequence). The CDR3 runs to 14 residues. The CDR3 region has the DNA TGTGCCAGCAGCCCCTCCTTCGGGTCTTATGGCTACACCTTC. Its protein is CASSPSFGSYGYTF.

The V and J genes are TRBV19 and TRBJ1-5, with 7 bases aligning to TRBD1. The J segment lost 9 bases and the V segment lost 5 bases, leaving 7 bases of the junction unmatched. CDR1 is LNHDA and CDR2 is SQIVND in the germline V gene (reference sequence). CDR3 size: 13 residues. The CDR3 DNA sequence: TGTGCCAGTAGTCCGACAGGGAGGTGGCCCCAGCATTTT. This codes for CASSPTGRWPQHF.